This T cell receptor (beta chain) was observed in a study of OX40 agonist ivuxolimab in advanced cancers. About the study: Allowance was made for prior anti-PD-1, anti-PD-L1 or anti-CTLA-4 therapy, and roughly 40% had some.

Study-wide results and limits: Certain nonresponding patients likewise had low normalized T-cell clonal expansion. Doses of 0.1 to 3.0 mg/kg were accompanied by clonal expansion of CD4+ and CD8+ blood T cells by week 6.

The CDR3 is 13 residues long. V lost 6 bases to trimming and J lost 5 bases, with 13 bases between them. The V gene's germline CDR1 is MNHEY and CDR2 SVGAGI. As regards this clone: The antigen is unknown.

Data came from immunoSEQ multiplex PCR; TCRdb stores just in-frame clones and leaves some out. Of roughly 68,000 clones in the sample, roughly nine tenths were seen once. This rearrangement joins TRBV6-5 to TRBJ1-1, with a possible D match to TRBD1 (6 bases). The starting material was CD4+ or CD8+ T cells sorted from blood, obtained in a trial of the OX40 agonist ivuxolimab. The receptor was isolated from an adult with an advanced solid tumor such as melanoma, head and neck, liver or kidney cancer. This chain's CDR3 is CASRNRVGTEAFF. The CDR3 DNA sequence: TGTGCCAGCAGAAACAGGGTGGGTACTGAAGCTTTCTTT.